The 19 T cell receptor beta chains given below trace back to one sample, sequenced in a study of T cell responses to AZD1222 COVID-19 vaccine. Produced via immunoSEQ multiplex PCR; TCRdb's table is partial and in-frame only. Among roughly 120,000 clones, approximately 85% were seen once, and the ten largest hold approximately 5.9%. The input for sequencing was peripheral blood, taken on day 0 of AZD1222 vaccination. These receptors all stem from an adult in good health.

As to this clone: A read error is possible here, since a much larger clone lies one base away. This rearrangement joins TRBV4-3 to TRBJ2-7, with D hard to call. CDR1 and CDR2 (germline): LGHNA, YSLEER. The CDR3 sequence is 13 residues long. V dropped 0 bases and J dropped 3 bases, with 6 bases sitting between them. CDR3 DNA sequence: TGCGCCAGCAGCCAAGATTCCGGCTACGAGCAGTACTTC. This gives the protein CASSQDSGYEQYF.

The V gene is TRBV4-2, the J gene TRBJ2-7; TRBD2 matches 11 bases. V gave up 4 bases and J gave up 4 bases; unmatched junction bases: 3. The CDR3 covers 14 residues. Germline CDR1 reads LGHNA; CDR2 reads YNFKEQ. In DNA form, the CDR3 reads TGTGCCAGCAGCCCCCGACTAGCGGGGTACGAGCAGTACTTC. It codes for CASSPRLAGYEQYF.

This chain joins TRBV4-2 and TRBJ1-3; D remains unclear. Germline V gene lookup returns CDR1 LGHNA and CDR2 YNFKEQ. This CDR3 comprises 16 residues. V was cut by 1 base and J by 4 bases, with 14 bases left in between. The CDR3 region has the DNA TGTGCCAGCAGCCAAGTTCCCCAAGGTAACGGAAACACCATATATTTT. Protein sequence: CASSQVPQGNGNTIYF.

The chain couples TRBV7-2 to TRBJ1-2; the D is unclear. Germline CDR1 SGHTA, CDR2 FQGNSA. The CDR3 loop spans 17 amino acids. The V and J ends lost 1 base and 4 bases respectively, with 19 bases between them. In DNA, the CDR3 is TGTGCCAGCAGCTTAGTGGGTCGGAGCTTCCTACCCTATGGCTACACCTTC. As protein: CASSLVGRSFLPYGYTF.

This chain links TRBV15 with TRBJ2-7, with 7 nucleotides matching TRBD1. Trimming removed 0 bases from V and 0 bases from J; junction bases left unmatched: 11. The germline gives CDR1 LNHNV, CDR2 YYDKDF (reference sequence). This CDR3 is built from 18 residues. CDR3 protein: CATSRDGDSYLSSYEQYF. The CDR3 DNA sequence: TGTGCCACCAGCAGAGATGGGGACAGTTACTTGAGCTCCTACGAGCAGTACTTC.

The rearrangement uses TRBV5-3 and TRBJ2-7, with D uncertain. TRBV5-3 qualifies as an ORF whose function is uncertain. V was clipped by 0 bases and J by 5 bases, with 6 bases between them. The CDR3 extends over 12 amino acids. In DNA form, the CDR3 reads TGTGCCAGAAGCTTGGTGTTCCACGAGCAGTACTTC. This gives the protein CARSLVFHEQYF.

The chain has TRBV11-2 and TRBJ2-7; 9 nucleotides agree with TRBD2. Germline CDR1 SGHAT, CDR2 FQNNGV. The CDR3 sequence is 15 residues long. V was clipped by 2 bases and J by 4 bases; unmatched bases: 6. The CDR3 nucleotides read TGTGCCAGCAGCTTAAGACTGGCGGGGGGGTACGAGCAGTACTTC. Amino acid sequence: CASSLRLAGGYEQYF.

V is TRBV11-2 and J is TRBJ2-2; D is undetermined. This CDR3 has 15 amino acids. V was shortened by 2 bases and J by 0 bases, with 7 bases between the two germline ends. The germline V gene encodes CDR1 SGHAT and CDR2 FQNNGV. The CDR3 region has the DNA TGTGCCAGCAGCTTAAACCCTACGAACACCGGGGAGCTGTTTTTT. This sequence encodes CASSLNPTNTGELFF.

The chain has TRBV12-3 or TRBV12-4 and TRBJ1-1, with D possibly matching TRBD1 (5 bases). V was pared by 1 base and J by 11 bases, with 11 bases between. The CDR3 is 12 residues long. CDR3 coding DNA: TGTGCCAGCAGTTTAGATTGGGGCCGGGCTTTCTTT. It is translated as CASSLDWGRAFF.

Only a few counts were recorded for this clone. The V and J genes are TRBV27 and TRBJ1-3, with 8 bases aligning to TRBD1. The V gene end was trimmed by 5 bases and the J gene end by 0 bases; junction bases not matched to a gene: 6. The CDR3 loop spans 16 amino acids. The germline gives CDR1 MNHEY, CDR2 SMNVEV (reference sequence). The DNA for the CDR3 is TGTGCCAGCAGTCAACAGGGGGTTGACTCTGGAAACACCATATATTTT. Translating it yields CASSQQGVDSGNTIYF.

This sequence joins TRBV5-1 and TRBJ2-3; a possible D gene is TRBD1 (6 bases). The CDR3 totals 15 residues. CDR1 SGHRS and CDR2 YFSETQ come from the germline V gene. Trimming pared 5 bases from V and 3 bases from J, leaving 16 bases between. The CDR3: CASRTAGALTDTQYF. The CDR3 DNA reads as TGCGCCAGCAGGACAGCAGGGGCCCTAACAGATACGCAGTATTTT.

The chain joins TRBV7-2 to TRBJ1-1; the D gene is possibly TRBD1 (5 bases). Germline lookup yields CDR1 SGHTA and CDR2 FQGNSA. V was clipped by 0 bases and J by 11 bases, with 22 bases between them. This CDR3 contains 16 residues. The CDR3, as DNA: TGTGCCAGCAGCTTAGCCAGAGGACACCAGGCAGTCACGGCTTTCTTT. Translated: CASSLARGHQAVTAFF.

The chain has TRBV4-3 and TRBJ1-1; 8 bases are a match to TRBD1. The CDR3 extends over 14 amino acids. Germline V gives CDR1 LGHNA, CDR2 YSLEER. Losses at the gene ends were 0 bases for V and 10 bases for J; bases not matched to a gene: 7. DNA for the CDR3: TGCGCCAGCAGCCAAGATAGAGGGACAGGAGGAGCTTTCTTT. Its protein product is CASSQDRGTGGAFF.

The chain is built from TRBV19 and TRBJ1-5, with unresolved D. V was cut by 5 bases and J by 3 bases, with 14 bases left in between. CDR3 length: 15 residues. Germline CDR1 is LNHDA and CDR2 is SQIVND (reference sequence). The chain's CDR3 is CASSVGTPYNQPQHF. The CDR3 region has the DNA TGTGCCAGTAGTGTGGGAACTCCCTACAATCAGCCCCAGCATTTT. Complete variable domain (other parts from reference TRBV19 and TRBJ1-5): DGGITQSPKYLFRKEGQNVTLSCEQNLNHDAMYWYRQDPGQGLRLIYYSQIVNDFQKGDIAEGYSVSREKKESFPLTVTSAQKNPTAFYLCASSVGTPYNQPQHFGDGTRLSIL.

Here the CDR3 DNA reads TGTGCCAGCAGCCCCCGGGACAGTTTGAACACCGGGGAGCTGTTTTTT. As protein: CASSPRDSLNTGELFF. The V and J genes are TRBV9 and TRBJ2-2, with 7 nucleotides matching TRBD1. With V trimmed by 4 bases and J by 1 base, 7 bases remained unmatched. The CDR3 is 16 residues long. Germline V gene lookup returns CDR1 SGDLS and CDR2 YYNGEE.

The V and J genes are TRBV28 and TRBJ1-5; D is unclear. V was clipped by 6 bases and J by 2 bases, with 17 bases between them. CDR1 is MDHEN, CDR2 SYDVKM, per germline. The CDR3 runs 16 residues. This CDR3 reads CASRISDTFGNQPQHF. The CDR3 nucleotides read TGTGCCAGCAGGATCTCAGACACGTTTGGCAATCAGCCCCAGCATTTT.

The chain is built from TRBV7-2 and TRBJ2-7; 7 positions match TRBD1. J gave up 7 bases and V 4 bases, and 7 bases lay outside the gene matches. Germline values: CDR1 SGHTA, CDR2 FQGNSA. The CDR3 contains 13 residues. CDR3 sequence (DNA): TGTGCCAGCAGCTCACGACAGGGCTGGGAGCAGTACTTC. Translated: CASSSRQGWEQYF.

This clone occurred once. This rearrangement joins TRBV5-6 to TRBJ2-5; TRBD2 matches 8 bases. The trim removed 4 bases at V and 4 bases at J, leaving 3 bases unmatched. The length of the CDR3 is 13 residues. CDR1 and CDR2 (germline): SGHDT, YYEEEE. The CDR3 sequence is CASSSGLAETQYF. CDR3 bases: TGTGCCAGCAGCAGCGGACTAGCAGAGACCCAGTACTTC.

The chain couples TRBV7-2 to TRBJ1-6; 7 nucleotides agree with TRBD1. V was clipped by 3 bases and J by 8 bases; unmatched bases: 1. The CDR3 runs to 13 residues. Per germline, CDR1 SGHTA and CDR2 FQGNSA. The CDR3, as DNA: TGTGCCAGCAGCTTCAGGGGGGATTCACCCCTCCACTTT. Translation gives CASSFRGDSPLHF.